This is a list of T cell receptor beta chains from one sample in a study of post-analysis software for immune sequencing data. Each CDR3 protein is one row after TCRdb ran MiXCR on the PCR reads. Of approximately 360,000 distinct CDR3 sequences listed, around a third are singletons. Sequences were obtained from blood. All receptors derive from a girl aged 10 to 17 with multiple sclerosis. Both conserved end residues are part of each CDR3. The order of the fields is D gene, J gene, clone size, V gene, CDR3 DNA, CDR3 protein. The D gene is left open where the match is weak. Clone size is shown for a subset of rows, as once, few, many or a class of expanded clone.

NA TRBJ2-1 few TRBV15 TGTGCCACCAGCAGAGTCGTGAATGAGCAGTTCTTC CATSRVVNEQFF
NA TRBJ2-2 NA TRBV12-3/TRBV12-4 TGTGCCAGCAGTTCCCCCCGACAGTGGGAAATATCCAAGGAGCTGTTTTTT CASSSPRQWEISKELFF
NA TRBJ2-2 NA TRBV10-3 TGTGCCATCAGTGAGTTTGACGGGAACACCGGGGAGCTGTTTTTT CAISEFDGNTGELFF
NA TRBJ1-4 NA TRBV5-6 TGTGCCAGCAGCTTTTCCGGGCATGAAAAACTGTTTTTT CASSFSGHEKLFF
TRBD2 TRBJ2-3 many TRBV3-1 TGTGCCAGCAGGCCCATGGCTAGCGGGGCCGATACGCAGTATTTT CASRPMASGADTQYF
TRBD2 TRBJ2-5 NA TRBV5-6 TGTGCCAGCAGCTTGGGACTAGCGGGGGGGCCACACGAGGAGACCCAGTACTTC CASSLGLAGGPHEETQYF
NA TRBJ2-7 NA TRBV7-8 TGTGCCAGCAGCTTAAAGCGGACAGCCAATCCCTACAAGCAGTACTTC CASSLKRTANPYKQYF
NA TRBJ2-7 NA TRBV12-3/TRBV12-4 TGTGCCAGCAGTGCAAACCCCCCCTACGAGCAGTACTTC CASSANPPYEQYF
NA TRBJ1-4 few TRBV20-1 TGCAGTGCTAGTCGGGGACGAACTAATGAAAAACTGTTTTTT CSASRGRTNEKLFF
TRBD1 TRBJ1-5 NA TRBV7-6 TGTGCCAGCAGCTACCGGGACAGGGGGTTATTGGGCAATCAGCCCCAGCATTTT CASSYRDRGLLGNQPQHF
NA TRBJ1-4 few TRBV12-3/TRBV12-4 TGTGCCAGCAGTTTATATCGGGGACGGGAACTGTTTTTT CASSLYRGRELFF